The 6 T cell receptor beta chains in this list originate from one sample, sequenced in a study of blood T cell repertoires in COVID-19 (dated by TCRdb to the early 2020s). Libraries were built with the immunoSEQ multiplex PCR assay. TCRdb mirrors the immuneACCESS table, restricted to in-frame sequences. Some clones are absent from its copies; in checked studies, under half trace to an unresolved V gene, and the reason for the others is unknown. Within this sample are 60,000 to 95,000 clones, with 87% of them counted one time only. The top ten clonotypes cover 5% to 6.5% of the sample. The sample comprised peripheral blood. The receptors derive from a woman between 50 and 59 years old with acute or convalescent COVID-19.

The chain has TRBV11-1 and TRBJ1-1, with D possibly being TRBD1 (5 bases). This CDR3 region has 15 residues. Between the trimmed V and J ends, which lost 5 bases and 10 bases, there was a span of 23 bases. Germline lookup yields CDR1 SGHAT and CDR2 FQDESV (reference sequence). The CDR3 bases are TGTGCCAGCAGCGCGATCCGGGGGATGGGACCCGGAGCTTTCTTT. Encoded protein: CASSAIRGMGPGAFF.

This clone showed up just once. This sequence joins TRBV18 and TRBJ1-1, with D possibly TRBD1 on 5 matching bases. The CDR3 totals 14 residues. Germline V gene lookup returns CDR1 KGHSH and CDR2 LQKENI. With 2 bases removed from V and 5 bases from J, the gap between germline ends came to 12 bases. The CDR3 here is CASSPGAGFTEAFF. The CDR3 DNA reads TGTGCCAGCTCACCAGGGGCAGGGTTTACTGAAGCTTTCTTT.

This clone was found once. The chain is built from TRBV7-2 and TRBJ2-3, with 7 bases aligning to TRBD1. Germline assignment: CDR1 SGHTA and CDR2 FQGNSA. Germline trimming cut 1 base from V and 5 bases from J; bases unmatched to any gene: 6. CDR3 length equals 15 residues. The CDR3 DNA sequence: TGTGCCAGCAGCTTAGTCACAGGGGTGGGAGATACGCAGTATTTT. The encoded protein is CASSLVTGVGDTQYF.

J is TRBJ2-1 and V is TRBV4-2, with 7 nucleotides matching TRBD2. The V gene's germline CDR1 is LGHNA and CDR2 YNFKEQ. Trimming at V came to 0 bases and at J to 3 bases, leaving 5 bases not matched to a gene. This CDR3 region has 16 residues. The CDR3 protein is CASSQEWLADYNEQFF. The CDR3 DNA follows: TGTGCCAGCAGCCAAGAATGGCTAGCGGACTACAATGAGCAGTTCTTC.

This rearrangement joins TRBV15 to TRBJ1-1; 7 bases line up with TRBD1. V dropped 4 bases and J dropped 11; count of bases not matched to a gene: 4. Germline-derived CDR1 and CDR2 are LNHNV and YYDKDF (reference sequence). The CDR3 has 11 residues. The CDR3, as DNA: TGTGCCACCAGCAAAGGGGGCGCGGCTTTCTTT. Translating it yields CATSKGGAAFF.

The gene calls are TRBV9 and TRBJ1-1, with TRBD1 matching 7 bases. The CDR3 is 15 residues long. Germline lookup yields CDR1 SGDLS and CDR2 YYNGEE. The V segment lost 3 bases and the J segment 2 bases; nucleotides outside the gene matches: 7. CDR3 amino acids: CASSAPGTANTEAFF. CDR3 sequence (DNA): TGTGCCAGCAGCGCACCCGGGACAGCTAACACTGAAGCTTTCTTT.